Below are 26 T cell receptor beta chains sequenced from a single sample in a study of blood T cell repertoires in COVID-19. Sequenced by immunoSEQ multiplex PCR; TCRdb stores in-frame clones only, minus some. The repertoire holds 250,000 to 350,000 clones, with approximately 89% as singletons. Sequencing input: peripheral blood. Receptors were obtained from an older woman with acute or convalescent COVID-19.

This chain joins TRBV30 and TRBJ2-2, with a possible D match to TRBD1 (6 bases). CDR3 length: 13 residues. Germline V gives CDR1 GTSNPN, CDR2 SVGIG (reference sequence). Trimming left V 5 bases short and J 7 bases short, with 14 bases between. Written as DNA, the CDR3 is TGTGCCTGGCAGGGGCAGGGTATCGGGGAGCTGTTTTTT. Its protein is CAWQGQGIGELFF.

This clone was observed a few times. In nucleotides, the CDR3 is TGTGCCAGCAGCGCAGGGGGACACGGCGAGCAGTACTTC. Translation: CASSAGGHGEQYF. J is TRBJ2-7 and V is TRBV7-2; TRBD1 matches 7 bases. The junction had 7 bases not matched to a gene; V was cut back by 5 bases and J by 6 bases. Per germline, CDR1 SGHTA and CDR2 FQGNSA. The CDR3 length is 13 residues.

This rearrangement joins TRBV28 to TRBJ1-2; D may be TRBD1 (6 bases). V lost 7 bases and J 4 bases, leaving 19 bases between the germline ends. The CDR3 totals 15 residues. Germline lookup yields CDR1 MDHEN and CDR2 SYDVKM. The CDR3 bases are TGTGCCAGCACCGAACCAGGGGCGGTTGCCTATGGCTACACCTTC. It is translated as CASTEPGAVAYGYTF.

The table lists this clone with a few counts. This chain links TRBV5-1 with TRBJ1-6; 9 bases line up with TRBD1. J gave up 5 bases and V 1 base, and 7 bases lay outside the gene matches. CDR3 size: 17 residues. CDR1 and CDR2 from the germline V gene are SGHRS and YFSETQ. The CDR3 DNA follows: TGCGCCAGCAGCTTGTGGGGGACAGGGAGAAATAATTCACCCCTCCACTTT. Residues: CASSLWGTGRNNSPLHF.

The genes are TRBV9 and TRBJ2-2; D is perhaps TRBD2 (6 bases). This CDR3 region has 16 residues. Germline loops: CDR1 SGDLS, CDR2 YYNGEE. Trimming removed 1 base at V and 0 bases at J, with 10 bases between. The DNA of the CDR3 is TGTGCCAGCAGCGTATTTGGGGAGGCGAACACCGGGGAGCTGTTTTTT. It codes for CASSVFGEANTGELFF.

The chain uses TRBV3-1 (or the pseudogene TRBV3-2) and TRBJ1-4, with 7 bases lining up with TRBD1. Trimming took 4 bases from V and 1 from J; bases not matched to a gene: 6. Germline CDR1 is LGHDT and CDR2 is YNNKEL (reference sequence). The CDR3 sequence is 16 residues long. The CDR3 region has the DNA TGTGCCAGCAGCCCAACCAACAGGGGAACTAATGAAAAACTGTTTTTT. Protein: CASSPTNRGTNEKLFF.

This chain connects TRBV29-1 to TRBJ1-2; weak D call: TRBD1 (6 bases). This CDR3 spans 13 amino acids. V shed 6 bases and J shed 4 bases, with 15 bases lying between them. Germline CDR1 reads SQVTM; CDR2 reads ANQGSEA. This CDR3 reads CSVAAGGVYGYTF. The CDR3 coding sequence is TGCAGCGTGGCTGCGGGGGGCGTCTATGGCTACACCTTC.

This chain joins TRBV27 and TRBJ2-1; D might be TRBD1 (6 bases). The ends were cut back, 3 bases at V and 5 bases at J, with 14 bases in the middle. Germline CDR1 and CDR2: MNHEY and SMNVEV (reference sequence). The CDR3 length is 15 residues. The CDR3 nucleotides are TGTGCCAGCAGTTTCATAAGACAGGCCAACAATGAGCAGTTCTTC. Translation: CASSFIRQANNEQFF.

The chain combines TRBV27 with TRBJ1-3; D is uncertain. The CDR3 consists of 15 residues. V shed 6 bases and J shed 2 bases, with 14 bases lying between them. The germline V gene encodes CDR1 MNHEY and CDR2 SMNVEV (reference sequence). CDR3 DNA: TGTGCCAGCAGCGGGAATGCCCGTGCTGGAAACACCATATATTTT. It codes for CASSGNARAGNTIYF.

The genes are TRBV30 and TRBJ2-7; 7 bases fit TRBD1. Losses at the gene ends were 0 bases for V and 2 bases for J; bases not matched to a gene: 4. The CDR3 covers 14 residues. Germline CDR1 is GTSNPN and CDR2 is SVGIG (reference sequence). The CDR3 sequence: CAWSVPGTAYEQYF. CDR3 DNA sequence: TGTGCCTGGAGTGTACCGGGGACAGCCTACGAGCAGTACTTC. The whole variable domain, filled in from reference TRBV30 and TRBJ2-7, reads SQTIHQWPATLVQPVGSPLSLECTVEGTSNPNLYWYRQAAGRGLQLLFYSVGIGQISSEVPQNLSASRPQDRQFILSSKKLLLSDSGFYLCAWSVPGTAYEQYFGPGTRLTVT.

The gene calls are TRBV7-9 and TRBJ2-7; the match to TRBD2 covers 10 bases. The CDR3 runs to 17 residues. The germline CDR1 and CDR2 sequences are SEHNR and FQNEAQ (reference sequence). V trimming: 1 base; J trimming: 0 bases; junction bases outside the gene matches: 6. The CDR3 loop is CASSLVDGLADSYEQYF. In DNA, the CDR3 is TGTGCCAGCAGCTTAGTGGACGGACTAGCGGACTCCTACGAGCAGTACTTC.

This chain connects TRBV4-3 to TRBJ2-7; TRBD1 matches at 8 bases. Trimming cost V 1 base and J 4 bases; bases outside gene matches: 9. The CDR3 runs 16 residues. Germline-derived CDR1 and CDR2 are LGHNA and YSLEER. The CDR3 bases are TGCGCCAGCAGCCAAGGAGGGACAGGCGGTTATTACGAGCAGTACTTC. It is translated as CASSQGGTGGYYEQYF.

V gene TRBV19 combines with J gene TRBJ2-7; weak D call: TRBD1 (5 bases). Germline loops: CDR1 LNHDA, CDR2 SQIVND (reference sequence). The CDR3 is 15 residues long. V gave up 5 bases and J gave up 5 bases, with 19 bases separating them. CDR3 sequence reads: CASSRRLRAVDEQYF. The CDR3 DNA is TGTGCCAGTAGTCGCAGGCTCAGGGCGGTGGACGAGCAGTACTTC.

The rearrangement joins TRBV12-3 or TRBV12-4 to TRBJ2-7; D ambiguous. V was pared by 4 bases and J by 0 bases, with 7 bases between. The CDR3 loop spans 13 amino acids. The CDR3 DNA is TGTGCCAGCAGTTCGACACCCTCCTACGAGCAGTACTTC. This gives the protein CASSSTPSYEQYF.

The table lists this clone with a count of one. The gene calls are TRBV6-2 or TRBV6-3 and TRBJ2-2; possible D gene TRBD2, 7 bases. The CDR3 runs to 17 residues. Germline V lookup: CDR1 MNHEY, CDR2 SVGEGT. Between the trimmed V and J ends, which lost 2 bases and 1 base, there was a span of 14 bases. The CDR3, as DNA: TGTGCCAGCAGTTACGGGGGGGGGCGACGGAACACCGGGGAGCTGTTTTTT. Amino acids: CASSYGGGRRNTGELFF.

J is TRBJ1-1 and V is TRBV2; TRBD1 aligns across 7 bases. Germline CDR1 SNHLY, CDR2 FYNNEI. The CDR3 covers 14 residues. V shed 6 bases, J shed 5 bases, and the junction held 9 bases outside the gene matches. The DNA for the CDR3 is TGTGCCAGCAGAGAAACAGGGGTAAGAACTGAAGCTTTCTTT. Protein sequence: CASRETGVRTEAFF.

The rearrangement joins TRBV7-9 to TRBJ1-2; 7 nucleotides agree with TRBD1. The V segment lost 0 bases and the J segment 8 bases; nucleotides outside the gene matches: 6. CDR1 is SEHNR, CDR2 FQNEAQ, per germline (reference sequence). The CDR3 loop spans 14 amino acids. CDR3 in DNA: TGTGCCAGCAGCTTAGCGACAGGGTTGAGAGGCTACACCTTC. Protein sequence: CASSLATGLRGYTF.

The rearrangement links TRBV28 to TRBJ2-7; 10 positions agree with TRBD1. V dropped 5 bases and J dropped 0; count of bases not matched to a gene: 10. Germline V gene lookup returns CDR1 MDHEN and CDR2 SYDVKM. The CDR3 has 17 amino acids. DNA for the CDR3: TGTGCCAGCAGTACTACCTTCGGGACAGGGGCCTCCTACGAGCAGTACTTC. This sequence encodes CASSTTFGTGASYEQYF.

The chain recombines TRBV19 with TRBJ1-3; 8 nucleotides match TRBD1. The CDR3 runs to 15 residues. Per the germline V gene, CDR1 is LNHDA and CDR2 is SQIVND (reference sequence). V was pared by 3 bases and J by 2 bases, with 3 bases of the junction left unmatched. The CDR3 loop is CASSIPTGAGNTIYF. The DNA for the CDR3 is TGTGCCAGTAGTATCCCGACAGGGGCTGGAAACACCATATATTTT. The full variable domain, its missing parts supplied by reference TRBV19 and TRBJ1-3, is DGGITQSPKYLFRKEGQNVTLSCEQNLNHDAMYWYRQDPGQGLRLIYYSQIVNDFQKGDIAEGYSVSREKKESFPLTVTSAQKNPTAFYLCASSIPTGAGNTIYFGEGSWLTVV.

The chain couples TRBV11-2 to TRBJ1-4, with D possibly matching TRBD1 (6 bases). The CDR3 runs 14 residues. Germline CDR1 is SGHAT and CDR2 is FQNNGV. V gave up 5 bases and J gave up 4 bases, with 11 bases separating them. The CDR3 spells CASSRGGLNEKLFF. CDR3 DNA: TGTGCCAGCAGCCGAGGGGGTCTTAATGAAAAACTGTTTTTT.

This chain's CDR3 is CASSPPGTGYNEQFF. CDR3 sequence (DNA): TGTGCCAGCTCACCCCCCGGGACAGGGTACAATGAGCAGTTCTTC. This chain uses TRBV18 with TRBJ2-1; 9 nucleotides agree with TRBD1. CDR3 size: 15 residues. Looked up from germline, CDR1 is KGHSH and CDR2 is LQKENI. V was pared by 3 bases and J by 4 bases, with 4 bases of the junction left unmatched.

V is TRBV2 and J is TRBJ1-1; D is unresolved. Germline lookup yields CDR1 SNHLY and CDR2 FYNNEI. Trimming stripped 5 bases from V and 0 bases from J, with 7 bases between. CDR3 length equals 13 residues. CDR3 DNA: TGTGCCAGCAGTCCACACATGAACACTGAAGCTTTCTTT. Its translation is CASSPHMNTEAFF. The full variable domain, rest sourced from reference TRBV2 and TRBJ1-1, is EPEVTQTPSHQVTQMGQEVILRCVPISNHLYFYWYRQILGQKVEFLVSFYNNEISEKSEIFDDQFSVERPDGSNFTLKIRSTKLEDSAMYFCASSPHMNTEAFFGQGTRLTVV.

The CDR3 loop is CASSEYMSTPDNSPLHF. The CDR3 DNA follows: TGTGCCAGCAGTGAATATATGTCGACACCAGATAATTCACCCCTCCACTTT. This chain uses TRBV25-1 with TRBJ1-6; D is unclear. The CDR3 consists of 17 residues. Germline assignment: CDR1 MGHDK and CDR2 SYGVNS. Trimming stripped 0 bases from V and 5 bases from J, with 14 bases between.

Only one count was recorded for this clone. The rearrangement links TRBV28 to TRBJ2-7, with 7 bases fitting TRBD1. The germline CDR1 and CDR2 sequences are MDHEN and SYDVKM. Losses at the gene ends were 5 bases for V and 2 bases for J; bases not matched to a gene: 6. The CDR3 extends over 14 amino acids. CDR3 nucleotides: TGTGCCAGCAGTCTCACCGGGACAGCCTACGAGCAGTACTTC. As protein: CASSLTGTAYEQYF.

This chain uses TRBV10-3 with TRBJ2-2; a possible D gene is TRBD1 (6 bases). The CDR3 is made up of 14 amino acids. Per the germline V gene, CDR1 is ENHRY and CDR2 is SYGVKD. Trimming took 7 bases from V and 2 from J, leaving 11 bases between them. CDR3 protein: CAIKPQGNTGELFF. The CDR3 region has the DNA TGTGCCATCAAACCACAGGGTAACACCGGGGAGCTGTTTTTT.

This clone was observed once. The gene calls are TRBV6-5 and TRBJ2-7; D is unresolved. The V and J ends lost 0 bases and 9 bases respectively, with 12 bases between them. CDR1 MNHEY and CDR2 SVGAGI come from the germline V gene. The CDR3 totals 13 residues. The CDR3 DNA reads TGTGCCAGCAGTTACTCCCGGGTGGAAGGGCAGTACTTC. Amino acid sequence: CASSYSRVEGQYF.